This T cell receptor (beta chain) was captured by sequencing in a study of cytotoxic CD8 clonotypes in ibrutinib-treated CLL (dated by TCRdb to the early 2020s). A note on the overall study: The cohort included roughly 15 treatment-naive and roughly 10 relapsed/refractory patients; 17 were IGHV unmutated. Responses were partial in some 24 patients and complete in 2; after median 68 months follow-up, around 15 stayed in remission and about twelve progressed. Response samples were obtained after a median of approximately twelve months of treatment, with a range of about 6 to 40 months. On average, each sample had roughly 230,000 productive templates and approximately 85,000 productive rearrangements. Of the 86 participants in the trial, approximately 25 had longitudinal samples available. Cryopreserved peripheral blood mononuclear cells were collected at three points: before therapy, at response, and at either sustained remission or disease progression. All remission and progressive disease samples were collected while patients were still receiving ibrutinib. Study-level results and caveats: Public clonotypes were rare and either shrank or stayed stable during treatment, and the rise in clonality at ibrutinib response reflected expansion of private clonotypes. Sampling times were not matched between sustained-remission and progressing patients, and lymph node repertoires were not studied. An increase in clonality was observed at ibrutinib response, with clonality remaining stable during sustained remission and falling back toward baseline at progression. Baseline clonality exceeded that of age-matched healthy donors and correlated strongly with circulating CD8+ T-cell counts.

As concerns this clone: Its antigen specificity is not known. There are no base qualities to consult, and no much larger clone falls within one base.

A MiSeq instrument was used for deep resolution sequencing, which targeted depths ranging from 1 in 1 million up to 1 in 200,000 T cells, with coverage averaging 10x for each clonotype. The immunoSEQ hsTCRB Kit was used to generate the TCR beta libraries. Turning to the authors' computational methods: ImmunoSEQ Data Assistant and ImmunoSEQ Analyzer were used for data analysis, and V, D and J genes were assigned according to IMGT definitions. Clonality, with values ranging from 0 to 1, was calculated as one minus the normalized Shannon entropy of productive rearrangement frequencies. Only overrepresented clonotypes making up at least 0.05% of the repertoire of each patient were included in the public clonotype analysis. Roughly 13 age-matched healthy donor repertoires from immuneACCESS served as clonality controls. In TCRdb, the immuneACCESS table is reduced to in-frame sequences with V and J assigned. These tables do not hold every clone; where another copy was compared, an unresolved V gene accounts for under half, and the others remain unexplained. That table is the source of V, J and clone size, and D and trimming were worked out from the DNA. This sample holds roughly 160,000 clones; less than 85% were observed only once. Of the sample, about 4.5% falls within the top ten clones.

The meaning of the sample's time point label: approximately 25 months on ibrutinib. For TCR beta library preparation, roughly 1.8 micrograms of genomic DNA was extracted from cryopreserved PBMCs. Longitudinal blood samples from CLL patients receiving ibrutinib monotherapy were subjected to high-throughput TCR beta sequencing. Patients were enrolled in a phase 2 open-label single-center ibrutinib monotherapy trial. V and J are truncated by 3 bases and 6 bases respectively, leaving an intervening sequence of 8 bases. Taken from the germline V gene, the CDR1 and CDR2 loops are MRHNA and SNTAGT. The CDR3 has 13 amino acids, counting the end cysteine and phenylalanine. The kept DNA is CDR3 alone, 39 bases in frame from the first base.

This chain joins TRBV6-4 to TRBJ2-2; the D gene remains uncertain. The sequenced sample was PBMCs, obtained after 24 months of ibrutinib treatment. This sequence was found in a human donor with chronic lymphocytic leukemia. CDR3 region: CASSDEDAGELFF. The bases are TGTGCCAGCAGTGATGAGGACGCCGGGGAGCTGTTTTTT.